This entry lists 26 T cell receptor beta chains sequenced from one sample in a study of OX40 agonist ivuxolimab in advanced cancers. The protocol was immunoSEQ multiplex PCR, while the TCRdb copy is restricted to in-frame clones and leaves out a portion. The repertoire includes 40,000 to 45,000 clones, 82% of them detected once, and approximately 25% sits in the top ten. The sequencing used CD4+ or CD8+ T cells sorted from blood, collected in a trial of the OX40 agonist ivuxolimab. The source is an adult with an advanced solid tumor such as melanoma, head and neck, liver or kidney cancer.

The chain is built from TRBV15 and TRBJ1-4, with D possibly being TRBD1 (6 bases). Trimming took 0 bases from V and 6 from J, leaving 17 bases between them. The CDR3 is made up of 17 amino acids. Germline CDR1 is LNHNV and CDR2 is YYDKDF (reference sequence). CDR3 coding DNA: TGTGCCACCAGCAGAGATAGGAGGACAGAATGGCATGAAAAACTGTTTTTT. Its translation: CATSRDRRTEWHEKLFF.

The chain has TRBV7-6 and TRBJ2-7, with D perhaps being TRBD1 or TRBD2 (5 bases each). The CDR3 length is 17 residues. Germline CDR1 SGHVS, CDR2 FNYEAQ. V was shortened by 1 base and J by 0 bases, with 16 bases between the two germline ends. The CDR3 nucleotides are TGTGCCAGCAGCTTAGAGCCTCCGGGACGGAACTCCTACGAGCAGTACTTC. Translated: CASSLEPPGRNSYEQYF.

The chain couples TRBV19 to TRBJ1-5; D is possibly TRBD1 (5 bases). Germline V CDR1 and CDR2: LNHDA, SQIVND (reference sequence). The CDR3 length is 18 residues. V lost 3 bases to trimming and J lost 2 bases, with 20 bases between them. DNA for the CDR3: TGTGCCAGTAGTATGGATCCAAACAGGATTTTCGGCAATCAGCCCCAGCATTTT. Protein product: CASSMDPNRIFGNQPQHF.

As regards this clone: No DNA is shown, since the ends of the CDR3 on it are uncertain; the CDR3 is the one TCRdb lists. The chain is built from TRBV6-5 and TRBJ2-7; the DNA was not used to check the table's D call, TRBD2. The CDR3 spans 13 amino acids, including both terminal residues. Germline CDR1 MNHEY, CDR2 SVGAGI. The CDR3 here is CASSTSVAYEQYF.

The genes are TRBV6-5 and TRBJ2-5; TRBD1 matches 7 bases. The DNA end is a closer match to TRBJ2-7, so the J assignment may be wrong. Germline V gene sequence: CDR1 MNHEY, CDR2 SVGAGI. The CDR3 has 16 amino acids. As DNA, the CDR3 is TGTGCCAGCAGGTACACAGGGGCCCCGAGCTCCTACGAGCAGTACTTC. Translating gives CASRYTGAPSSYEQYF.

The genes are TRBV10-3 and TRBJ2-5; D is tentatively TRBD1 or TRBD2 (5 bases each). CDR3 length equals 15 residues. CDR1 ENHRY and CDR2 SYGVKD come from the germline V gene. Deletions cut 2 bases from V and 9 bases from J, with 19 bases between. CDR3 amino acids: CAISEPGRGVEAQYF. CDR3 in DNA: TGTGCCATCAGTGAGCCGGGACGCGGTGTGGAGGCCCAGTACTTC.

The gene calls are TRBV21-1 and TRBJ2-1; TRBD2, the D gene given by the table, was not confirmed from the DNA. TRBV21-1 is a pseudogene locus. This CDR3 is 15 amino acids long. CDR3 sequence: CASSIRSGSRSEQFF. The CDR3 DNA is TGTGCCAGCAGCATAAGGAGCGGGTCGAGGAGTGAGCAGTTCTTC.

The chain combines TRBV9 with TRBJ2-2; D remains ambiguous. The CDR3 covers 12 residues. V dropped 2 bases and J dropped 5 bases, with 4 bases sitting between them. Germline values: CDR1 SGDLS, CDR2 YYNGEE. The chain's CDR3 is CASSVFTGELFF. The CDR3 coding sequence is TGTGCCAGCAGCGTCTTTACCGGGGAGCTGTTTTTT.

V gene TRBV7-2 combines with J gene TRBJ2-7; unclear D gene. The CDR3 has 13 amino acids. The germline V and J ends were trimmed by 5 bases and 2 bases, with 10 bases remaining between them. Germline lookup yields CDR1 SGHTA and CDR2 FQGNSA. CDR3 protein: CASSASGPYEQYF. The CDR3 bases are TGTGCCAGCAGCGCTTCCGGGCCCTACGAGCAGTACTTC.

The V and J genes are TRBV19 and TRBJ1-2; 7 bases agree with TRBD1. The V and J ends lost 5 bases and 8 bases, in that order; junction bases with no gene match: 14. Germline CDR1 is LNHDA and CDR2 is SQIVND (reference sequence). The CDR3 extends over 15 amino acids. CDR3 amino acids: CASSPRTGVVGGYTF. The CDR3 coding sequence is TGTGCCAGTAGTCCCCGGACAGGTGTAGTTGGGGGCTACACCTTC.

CDR3 DNA: TGTGCCAGCAGCTTAGGGGCAGGGATAAATCAGCCCCAGCATTTT. As protein: CASSLGAGINQPQHF. This chain uses TRBV11-2 with TRBJ1-5, with a tentative D call TRBD1 (5 bases). The CDR3 contains 15 residues. The germline CDR1 and CDR2 sequences are SGHAT and FQNNGV. Trimming stripped 1 base from V and 4 bases from J, with 11 bases between.

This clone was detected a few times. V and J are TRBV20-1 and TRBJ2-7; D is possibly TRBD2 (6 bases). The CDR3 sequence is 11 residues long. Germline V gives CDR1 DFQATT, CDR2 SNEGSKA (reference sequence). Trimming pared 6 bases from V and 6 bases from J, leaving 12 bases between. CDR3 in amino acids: CSARLVSEQYF. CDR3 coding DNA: TGCAGTGCAAGACTAGTTAGCGAGCAGTACTTC.

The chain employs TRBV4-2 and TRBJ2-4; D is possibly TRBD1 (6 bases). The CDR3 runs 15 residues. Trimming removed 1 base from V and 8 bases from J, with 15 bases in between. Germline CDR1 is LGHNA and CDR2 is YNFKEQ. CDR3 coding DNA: TGTGCCAGCAGCCAAGTCGGGCAGGGGATGGACATTCAGTACTTC. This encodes CASSQVGQGMDIQYF.

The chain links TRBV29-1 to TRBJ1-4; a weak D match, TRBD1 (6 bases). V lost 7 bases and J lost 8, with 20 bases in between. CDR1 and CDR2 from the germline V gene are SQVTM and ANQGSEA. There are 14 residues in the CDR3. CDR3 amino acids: CSGAGWDTGEKLFF. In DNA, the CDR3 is TGCAGCGGCGCGGGATGGGACACAGGGGAAAAACTGTTTTTT.

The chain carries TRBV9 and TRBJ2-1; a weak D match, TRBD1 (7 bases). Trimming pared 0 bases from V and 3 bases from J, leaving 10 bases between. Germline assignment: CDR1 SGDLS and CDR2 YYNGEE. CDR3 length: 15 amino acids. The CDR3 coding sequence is TGTGCCAGCAGCGTAGGGCAGGGGGGCTACAATGAGCAGTTCTTC. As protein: CASSVGQGGYNEQFF. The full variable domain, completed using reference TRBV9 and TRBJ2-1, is DSGVTQTPKHLITATGQRVTLRCSPRSGDLSVYWYQQSLDQGLQFLIQYYNGEERAKGNILERFSAQQFPDLHSELNLSSLELGDSALYFCASSVGQGGYNEQFFGPGTRLTVL.

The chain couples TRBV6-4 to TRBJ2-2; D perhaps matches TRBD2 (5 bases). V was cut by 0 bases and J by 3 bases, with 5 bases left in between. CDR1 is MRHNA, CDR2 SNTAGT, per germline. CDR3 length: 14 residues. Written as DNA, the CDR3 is TGTGCCAGCAGTGACTCACTAGACACCGGGGAGCTGTTTTTT. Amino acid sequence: CASSDSLDTGELFF.

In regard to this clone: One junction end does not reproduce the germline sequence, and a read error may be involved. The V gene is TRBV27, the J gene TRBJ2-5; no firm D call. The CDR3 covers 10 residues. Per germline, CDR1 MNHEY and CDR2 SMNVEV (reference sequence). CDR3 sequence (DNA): TGCATAGTGGGTGCTGAGACCCAGTACTTC. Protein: CIVGAETQYF.

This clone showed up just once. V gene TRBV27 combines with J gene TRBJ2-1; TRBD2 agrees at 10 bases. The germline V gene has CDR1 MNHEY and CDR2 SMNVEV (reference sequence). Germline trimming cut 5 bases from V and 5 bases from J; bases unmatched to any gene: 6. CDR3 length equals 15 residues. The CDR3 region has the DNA TGTGCCAGCAGTGACGGGACTAGCGCGCACAATGAGCAGTTCTTC. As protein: CASSDGTSAHNEQFF.

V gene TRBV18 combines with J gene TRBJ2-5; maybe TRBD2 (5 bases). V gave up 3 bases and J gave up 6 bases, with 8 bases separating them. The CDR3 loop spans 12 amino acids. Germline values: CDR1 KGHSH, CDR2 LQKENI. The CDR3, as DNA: TGTGCCAGCTCACCTAGAGGGCAGACCCAGTACTTC. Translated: CASSPRGQTQYF. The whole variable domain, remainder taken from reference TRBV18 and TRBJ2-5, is NAGVMQNPRHLVRRRGQEARLRCSPMKGHSHVYWYRQLPEEGLKFMVYLQKENIIDESGMPKERFSAEFPKEGPSILRIQQVVRGDSAAYFCASSPRGQTQYFGPGTRLLVL.

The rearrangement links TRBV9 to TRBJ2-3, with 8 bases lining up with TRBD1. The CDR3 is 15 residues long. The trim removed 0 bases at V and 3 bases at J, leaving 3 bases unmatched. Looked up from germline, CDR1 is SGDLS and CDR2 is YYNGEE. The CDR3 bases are TGTGCCAGCAGCGTAGCACAGGGGGAAACAGATACGCAGTATTTT. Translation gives CASSVAQGETDTQYF.

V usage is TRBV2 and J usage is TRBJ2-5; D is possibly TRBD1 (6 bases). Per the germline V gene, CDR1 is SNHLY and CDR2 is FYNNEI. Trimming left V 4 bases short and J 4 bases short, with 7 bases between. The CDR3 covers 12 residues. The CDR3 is CASSAQGETQYF. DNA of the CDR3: TGTGCCAGCAGTGCACAGGGAGAGACCCAGTACTTC.

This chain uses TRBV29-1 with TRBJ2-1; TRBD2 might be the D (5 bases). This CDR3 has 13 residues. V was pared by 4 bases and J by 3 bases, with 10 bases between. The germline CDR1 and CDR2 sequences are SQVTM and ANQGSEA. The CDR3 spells CSVAGGHYNEQFF. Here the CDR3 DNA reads TGCAGCGTTGCTGGCGGGCACTACAATGAGCAGTTCTTC.

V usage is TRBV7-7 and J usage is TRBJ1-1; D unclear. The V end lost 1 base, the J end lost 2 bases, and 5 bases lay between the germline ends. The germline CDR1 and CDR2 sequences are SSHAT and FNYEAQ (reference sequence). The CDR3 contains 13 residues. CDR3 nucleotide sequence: TGTGCCAGCAGCTTAGAACCAAACACTGAAGCTTTCTTT. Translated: CASSLEPNTEAFF. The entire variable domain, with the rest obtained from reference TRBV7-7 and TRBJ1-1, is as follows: GAGVSQSPRYKVTKRGQDVTLRCDPISSHATLYWYQQALGQGPEFLTYFNYEAQPDKSGLPSDRFSAERPEGSISTLTIQRTEQRDSAMYRCASSLEPNTEAFFGQGTRLTVV.

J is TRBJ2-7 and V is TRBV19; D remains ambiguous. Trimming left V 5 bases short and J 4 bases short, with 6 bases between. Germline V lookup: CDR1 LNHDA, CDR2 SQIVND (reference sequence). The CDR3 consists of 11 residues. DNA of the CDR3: TGTGCCAGTAGTTCGGGTTACGAGCAGTACTTC. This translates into CASSSGYEQYF.

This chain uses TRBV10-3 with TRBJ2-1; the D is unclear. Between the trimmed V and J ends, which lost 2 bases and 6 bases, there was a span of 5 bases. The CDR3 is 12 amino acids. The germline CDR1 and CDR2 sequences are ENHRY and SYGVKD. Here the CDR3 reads CAISEAVNEQFF. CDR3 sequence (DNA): TGTGCCATCAGTGAGGCTGTCAATGAGCAGTTCTTC.

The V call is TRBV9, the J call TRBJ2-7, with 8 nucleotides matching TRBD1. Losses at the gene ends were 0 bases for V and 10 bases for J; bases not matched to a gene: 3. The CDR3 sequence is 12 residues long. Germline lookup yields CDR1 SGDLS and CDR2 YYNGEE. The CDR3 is CASSVEQGVQYF. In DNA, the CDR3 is TGTGCCAGCAGCGTAGAACAGGGGGTCCAGTACTTC.